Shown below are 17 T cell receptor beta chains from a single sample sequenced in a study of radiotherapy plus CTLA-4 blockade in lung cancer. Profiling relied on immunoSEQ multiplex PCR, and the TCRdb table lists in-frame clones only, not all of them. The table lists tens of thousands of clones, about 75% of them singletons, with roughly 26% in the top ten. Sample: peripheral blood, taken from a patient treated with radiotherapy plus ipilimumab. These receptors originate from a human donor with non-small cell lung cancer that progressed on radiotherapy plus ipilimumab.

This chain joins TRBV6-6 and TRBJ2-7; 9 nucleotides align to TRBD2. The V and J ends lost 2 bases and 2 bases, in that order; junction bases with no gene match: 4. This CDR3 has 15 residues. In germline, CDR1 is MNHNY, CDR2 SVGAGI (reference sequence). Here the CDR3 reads CASSYMVAGAYEQYF. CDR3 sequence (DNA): TGTGCCAGCAGTTACATGGTAGCGGGAGCCTACGAGCAGTACTTC.

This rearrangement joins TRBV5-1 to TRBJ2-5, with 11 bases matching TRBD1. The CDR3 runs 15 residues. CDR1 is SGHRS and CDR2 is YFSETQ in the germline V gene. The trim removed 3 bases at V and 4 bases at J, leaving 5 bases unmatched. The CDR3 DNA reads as TGCGCCAGCAGCTCGGGGACAGGGGGTGTAGAGACCCAGTACTTC. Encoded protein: CASSSGTGGVETQYF.

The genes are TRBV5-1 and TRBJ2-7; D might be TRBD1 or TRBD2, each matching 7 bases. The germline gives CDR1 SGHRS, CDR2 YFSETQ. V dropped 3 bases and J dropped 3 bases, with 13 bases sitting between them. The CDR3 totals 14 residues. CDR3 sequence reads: CASSSQGGSYEQYF. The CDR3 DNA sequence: TGCGCCAGCAGCTCCCAGGGGGGGAGCTACGAGCAGTACTTC.

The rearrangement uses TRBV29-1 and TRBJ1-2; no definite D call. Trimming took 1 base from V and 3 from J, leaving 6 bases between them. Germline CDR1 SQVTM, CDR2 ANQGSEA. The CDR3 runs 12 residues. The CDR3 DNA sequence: TGCAGCGTTGAAGGGCTGGACTATGGCTACACCTTC. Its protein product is CSVEGLDYGYTF.

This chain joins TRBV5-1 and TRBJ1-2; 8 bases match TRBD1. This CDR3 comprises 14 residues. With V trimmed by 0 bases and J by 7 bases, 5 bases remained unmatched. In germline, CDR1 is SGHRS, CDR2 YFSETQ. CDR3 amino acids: CASSLAGQAFGYTF. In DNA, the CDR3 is TGCGCCAGCAGCTTGGCGGGACAGGCCTTTGGCTACACCTTC. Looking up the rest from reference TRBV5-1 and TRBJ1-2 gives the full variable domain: KAGVTQTPRYLIKTRGQQVTLSCSPISGHRSVSWYQQTPGQGLQFLFEYFSETQRNKGNFPGRFSGRQFSNSRSEMNVSTLELGDSALYLCASSLAGQAFGYTFGSGTRLTVV.

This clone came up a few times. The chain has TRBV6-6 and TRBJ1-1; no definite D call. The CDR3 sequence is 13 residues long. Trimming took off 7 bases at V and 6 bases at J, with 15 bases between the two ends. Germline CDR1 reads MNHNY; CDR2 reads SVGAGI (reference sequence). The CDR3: CASNPVGEAEAFF. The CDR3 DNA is TGTGCCAGCAATCCTGTGGGTGAGGCTGAAGCTTTCTTT.

The CDR3 coding sequence is TGTGCCTGGAGTACGGGCGTAACCTTCCATGCGACAGGGTATAATGAAAAACTGTTTTTT. It is translated as CAWSTGVTFHATGYNEKLFF. V is TRBV30 and J is TRBJ1-4, with 7 positions matching TRBD1. This CDR3 is 20 amino acids long. Trimming removed 2 bases from V and 4 bases from J; junction bases left unmatched: 22. Germline CDR1 reads GTSNPN; CDR2 reads SVGIG (reference sequence).

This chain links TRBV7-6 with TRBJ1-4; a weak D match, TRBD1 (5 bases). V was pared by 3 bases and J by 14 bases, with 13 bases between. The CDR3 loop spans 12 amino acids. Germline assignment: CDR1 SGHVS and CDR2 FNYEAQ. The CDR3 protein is CASSFPAGGLFF. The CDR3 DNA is TGTGCCAGCAGCTTCCCCGCCGGGGGGCTGTTTTTT.

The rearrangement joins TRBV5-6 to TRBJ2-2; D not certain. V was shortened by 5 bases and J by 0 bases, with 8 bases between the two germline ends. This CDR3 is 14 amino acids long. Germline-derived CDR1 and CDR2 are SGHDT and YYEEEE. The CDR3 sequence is CASSYGANTGELFF. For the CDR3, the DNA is TGTGCCAGCAGTTATGGCGCGAACACCGGGGAGCTGTTTTTT.

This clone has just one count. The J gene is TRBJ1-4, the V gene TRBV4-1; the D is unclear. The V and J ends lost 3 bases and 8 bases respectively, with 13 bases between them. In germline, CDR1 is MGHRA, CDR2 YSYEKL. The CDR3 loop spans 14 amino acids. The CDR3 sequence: CASSHSQRGEKLFF. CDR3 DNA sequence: TGCGCCAGCAGCCACTCACAACGGGGAGAAAAACTGTTTTTT.

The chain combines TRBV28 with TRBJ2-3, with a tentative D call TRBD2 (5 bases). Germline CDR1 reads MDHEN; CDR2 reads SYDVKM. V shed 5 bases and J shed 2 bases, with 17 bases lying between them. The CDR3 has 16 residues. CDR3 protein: CASSPGVAFPTDTQYF. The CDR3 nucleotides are TGTGCCAGCAGTCCCGGGGTAGCCTTCCCCACAGATACGCAGTATTTT.

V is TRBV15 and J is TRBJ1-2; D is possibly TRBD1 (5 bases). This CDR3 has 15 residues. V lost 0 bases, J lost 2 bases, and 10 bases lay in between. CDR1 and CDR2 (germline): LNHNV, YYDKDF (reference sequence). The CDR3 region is CATSRDGGSNYGYTF. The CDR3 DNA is TGTGCCACCAGCAGAGATGGGGGAAGCAACTATGGCTACACCTTC.

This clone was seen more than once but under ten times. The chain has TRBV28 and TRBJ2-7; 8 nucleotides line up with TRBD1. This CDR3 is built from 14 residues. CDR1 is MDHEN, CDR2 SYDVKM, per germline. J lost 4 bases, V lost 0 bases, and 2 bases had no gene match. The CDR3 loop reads CASSLWGQAYEQYF. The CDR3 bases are TGTGCCAGCAGTTTATGGGGACAGGCATACGAGCAGTACTTC.

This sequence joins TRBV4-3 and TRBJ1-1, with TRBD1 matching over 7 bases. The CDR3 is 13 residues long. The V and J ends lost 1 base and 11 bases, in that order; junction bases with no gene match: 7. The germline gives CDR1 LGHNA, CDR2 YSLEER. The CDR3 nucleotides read TGCGCCAGCAGCCAAGTGCCGGGACAGTGGGCTTTCTTT. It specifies CASSQVPGQWAFF.

CDR3 sequence (DNA): TGTGCCAGCAGCTTCGGGACAGGGGTGGAGACCCAGTACTTC. Its protein is CASSFGTGVETQYF. The chain joins TRBV5-8 to TRBJ2-5; the match to TRBD1 covers 10 bases. V trimming: 2 bases; J trimming: 5 bases; junction bases outside the gene matches: 3. Germline values: CDR1 SGHTS, CDR2 YDEGEE. This CDR3 has 14 residues.

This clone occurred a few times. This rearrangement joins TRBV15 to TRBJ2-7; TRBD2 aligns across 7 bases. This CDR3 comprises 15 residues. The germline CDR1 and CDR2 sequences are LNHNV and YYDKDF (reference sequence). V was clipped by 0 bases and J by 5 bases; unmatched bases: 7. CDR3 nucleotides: TGTGCCACCAGCAGAGACGGGCGGGAGTGGAACGAGCAGTACTTC. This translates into CATSRDGREWNEQYF.

The CDR3: CASSLTTRYTGELFF. As DNA, the CDR3 is TGCGCCAGCAGCTTAACGACAAGATACACCGGGGAGCTGTTTTTT. The genes are TRBV5-1 and TRBJ2-2, with D hard to call. Germline CDR1 is SGHRS and CDR2 is YFSETQ. Trimming took off 2 bases at V and 3 bases at J, with 11 bases between the two ends. The CDR3 is 15 residues long.